The T cell receptor beta chain under discussion was sequenced for a study of blood T cell repertoires in COVID-19. Overall study context: Both acute and convalescent COVID-19 samples were obtained from the United States, Italy and Spain. PBMCs, B-cell-depleted T cells, or T cells were the source of the cDNA or gDNA that made up the material.

As processed by the authors: Amplifying reference gene primers gave estimates of nucleated cell counts. TCRdb keeps only in-frame clones here, not all; method: immunoSEQ multiplex PCR. V and J calls plus clone size are reproduced from that table; the DNA served to infer D and trimming. The data contain around 200,000 clones, more than 70% of them singletons. CDR1 is MDHEN, CDR2 SYDVKM, per germline. V was clipped by 5 bases and J by 5 bases; unmatched bases: 6. The CDR3 sequence is 14 residues long. Sequenced material: peripheral blood. The rearrangement joins TRBV28 to TRBJ1-3; 7 nucleotides align to TRBD1. The receptor's source is a man aged 18 to 30 with active or convalescent COVID-19. The CDR3 nucleotides are TGTGCCAGCAGTCACCGGGACAGTCGAAACACCATATATTTT. Amino acids: CASSHRDSRNTIYF.